This entry lists 18 T cell receptor beta chains sequenced from one sample in a study of OX40 agonist ivuxolimab in advanced cancers. The data were produced by immunoSEQ multiplex PCR, yet TCRdb's version contains in-frame clones alone and is incomplete. In the table there are some 70,000 clones, 70% to 90% of which are singletons. The material sequenced was CD4+ or CD8+ T cells sorted from blood, taken in a trial of the OX40 agonist ivuxolimab. The receptors stem from an adult with an advanced solid tumor such as melanoma, head and neck, liver or kidney cancer.

This chain uses TRBV6-6 with TRBJ2-7, with 11 bases identical to TRBD2. Germline V lookup: CDR1 MNHNY, CDR2 SVGAGI (reference sequence). Germline trimming cut 5 bases from V and 6 bases from J; bases unmatched to any gene: 3. The CDR3 runs 13 residues. The CDR3 reads CASSAGLAAEQYF. The CDR3 DNA is TGTGCCAGCAGTGCGGGACTAGCGGCCGAGCAGTACTTC.

This sequence joins TRBV10-3 and TRBJ2-2; 9 bases line up with TRBD1. The CDR3 contains 16 residues. CDR1 and CDR2 (germline): ENHRY, SYGVKD. J lost 4 bases, V lost 2 bases, and 5 bases had no gene match. CDR3 DNA sequence: TGTGCCATCAGTGAGCCGGGACAGGGTATCACCGGGGAGCTGTTTTTT. It is translated as CAISEPGQGITGELFF.

The V gene is TRBV5-4, the J gene TRBJ1-2; 12 bases line up with TRBD1. The CDR3 is 17 residues long. Germline V gene data show CDR1 as SGHNT and CDR2 as YYREEE (reference sequence). V dropped 4 bases and J dropped 8; count of bases not matched to a gene: 15. The CDR3 DNA reads TGTGCCAGCAGCGGACCAGGCCCGGGACAGGGGGCTGGAGGCTACACCTTC. Amino acid sequence: CASSGPGPGQGAGGYTF.

The rearrangement links TRBV18 to TRBJ2-6; D unclear. The CDR3 contains 15 residues. V lost 0 bases and J 3 bases, leaving 6 bases between the germline ends. CDR1 KGHSH and CDR2 LQKENI come from the germline V gene. This chain's CDR3 is CASSPPNDGANVLTF. The CDR3 nucleotides read TGTGCCAGCTCACCACCGAATGATGGGGCCAACGTCCTGACTTTC.

V usage is TRBV5-1 and J usage is TRBJ1-1; D gene unclear. The CDR3 totals 16 residues. Germline CDR1 is SGHRS and CDR2 is YFSETQ. Trimming removed 4 bases from V and 10 bases from J, with 26 bases in between. The CDR3 region is CASSAGQGGRSERAFF. The DNA of the CDR3 is TGCGCCAGCAGCGCTGGGCAAGGAGGAAGGAGTGAGCGAGCTTTCTTT.

The chain is built from TRBV27 and TRBJ2-7, with D possibly matching TRBD2 (6 bases). Germline V gives CDR1 MNHEY, CDR2 SMNVEV (reference sequence). CDR3 length equals 14 residues. The V end lost 5 bases, the J end lost 2 bases, and 13 bases lay between the germline ends. The CDR3 loop reads CASSPRPGAYEQYF. The CDR3 bases are TGTGCCAGCAGTCCCCGGCCGGGGGCCTACGAGCAGTACTTC.

The gene calls are TRBV9 and TRBJ2-3; D is unresolved. The CDR3 is 14 residues long. V lost 7 bases and J lost 0, with 12 bases in between. Germline V lookup: CDR1 SGDLS, CDR2 YYNGEE. This CDR3 reads CASGESPSTDTQYF. DNA of the CDR3: TGTGCCAGCGGGGAAAGCCCTAGCACAGATACGCAGTATTTT. Combining the CDR3 with reference TRBV9 and TRBJ2-3 gives the whole variable domain DSGVTQTPKHLITATGQRVTLRCSPRSGDLSVYWYQQSLDQGLQFLIQYYNGEERAKGNILERFSAQQFPDLHSELNLSSLELGDSALYFCASGESPSTDTQYFGPGTRLTVL.

This clone turned up a few times. This sequence joins TRBV2 and TRBJ2-3; D is perhaps TRBD2 (5 bases). Per the germline V gene, CDR1 is SNHLY and CDR2 is FYNNEI. The CDR3 is 18 amino acids. V lost 5 bases, J lost 3 bases, and 24 bases lay in between. CDR3 in amino acids: CASSPWAGSSLGTDTQYF. The CDR3 coding sequence is TGTGCCAGCAGTCCTTGGGCGGGCTCGTCGTTGGGGACAGATACGCAGTATTTT.

The V and J genes are TRBV29-1 and TRBJ1-1; D uncertain. Per the germline V gene, CDR1 is SQVTM and CDR2 is ANQGSEA. The CDR3 has 13 amino acids. V lost 5 bases and J lost 0, with 10 bases in between. The CDR3 DNA reads TGCAGCGTTTCCCAAGGAATGAACACTGAAGCTTTCTTT. This gives the protein CSVSQGMNTEAFF.

CDR3 DNA sequence: TGTGCCACCAGCAGAGATGGCAGGGGTACTGAAGCTTTCTTT. The encoded protein is CATSRDGRGTEAFF. The chain is built from TRBV15 and TRBJ1-1; D is perhaps TRBD1 (6 bases). The germline V gene has CDR1 LNHNV and CDR2 YYDKDF (reference sequence). The germline V and J ends were trimmed by 0 bases and 5 bases, with 10 bases remaining between them. This CDR3 is 14 amino acids long.

The chain recombines TRBV5-1 with TRBJ1-3; D may be TRBD1 (5 bases). V lost 4 bases and J 3 bases, leaving 11 bases between the germline ends. CDR3 length equals 14 residues. CDR1 SGHRS and CDR2 YFSETQ come from the germline V gene. The CDR3 coding sequence is TGCGCCAGCAGCGAGCGGGGGGATGGAAACACCATATATTTT. It yields the protein CASSERGDGNTIYF.

The gene calls are TRBV9 and TRBJ2-3, with a weak D call TRBD2 (6 bases). This CDR3 has 16 residues. Trimming pared 3 bases from V and 0 bases from J, leaving 14 bases between. CDR1 and CDR2 (germline): SGDLS, YYNGEE. CDR3 region: CASSEGGGVSTDTQYF. The DNA for the CDR3 is TGTGCCAGCAGCGAGGGAGGCGGAGTAAGCACAGATACGCAGTATTTT.

The genes are TRBV19 and TRBJ2-5; possibly TRBD2 for D (5 bases). Trimming took 5 bases from V and 6 from J, leaving 13 bases between them. The CDR3 length is 13 residues. In germline, CDR1 is LNHDA, CDR2 SQIVND (reference sequence). The CDR3 region has the DNA TGTGCCAGTAGTCGAGAGCTCGGGAAGACCCAGTACTTC. It yields the protein CASSRELGKTQYF. Supplemented by reference TRBV19 and TRBJ2-5, the full variable domain reads DGGITQSPKYLFRKEGQNVTLSCEQNLNHDAMYWYRQDPGQGLRLIYYSQIVNDFQKGDIAEGYSVSREKKESFPLTVTSAQKNPTAFYLCASSRELGKTQYFGPGTRLLVL.

DNA for the CDR3: TGTGCCAGCAGCTTTAGACAGGCGCATAGCACAGATACGCAGTATTTT. Amino acids: CASSFRQAHSTDTQYF. The rearrangement links TRBV7-9 to TRBJ2-3, with D perhaps matching TRBD1 (6 bases). This CDR3 region has 16 residues. Trimming shortened V by 3 bases and J by 0 bases, and 13 bases separated the two germline ends. Germline V gene data show CDR1 as SEHNR and CDR2 as FQNEAQ (reference sequence). Full variable domain (outside the CDR3, taken from reference TRBV7-9 and TRBJ2-3): DTGVSQNPRHKITKRGQNVTFRCDPISEHNRLYWYRQTLGQGPEFLTYFQNEAQLEKSRLLSDRFSAERPKGSFSTLEIQRTEQGDSAMYLCASSFRQAHSTDTQYFGPGTRLTVL.

This chain uses TRBV27 with TRBJ2-2, with D unresolved. The CDR3 has 14 residues. The V end lost 2 bases, the J end lost 0 bases, and 4 bases lay between the germline ends. In germline, CDR1 is MNHEY, CDR2 SMNVEV (reference sequence). The CDR3: CASSLRTNTGELFF. The CDR3 DNA sequence: TGTGCCAGCAGTTTAAGGACGAACACCGGGGAGCTGTTTTTT.

This chain connects TRBV2 to TRBJ2-1; 8 nucleotides agree with TRBD1. V lost 6 bases to trimming and J lost 7 bases; unmatched junction nucleotides: 14. Looked up from germline, CDR1 is SNHLY and CDR2 is FYNNEI. The CDR3 has 16 amino acids. The CDR3 bases are TGTGCCAGCAGCGGACCGGACAGGGTGCTGGTAAATGAGCAGTTCTTC. It is translated as CASSGPDRVLVNEQFF.

In regard to this clone: A read error may produce the germline difference seen at one junction end. The chain carries TRBV7-7 and TRBJ2-1; D ambiguous. CDR1 SSHAT and CDR2 FNYEAQ come from the germline V gene (reference sequence). CDR3 size: 14 residues. The CDR3 sequence: CASSLATGWGEQFF. CDR3 nucleotide sequence: TGTGCTAGCAGCTTAGCAACCGGGTGGGGTGAGCAGTTCTTC.

This clone has only a few counts. V and J are TRBV2 and TRBJ1-2; 7 bases fit TRBD1. Germline V gives CDR1 SNHLY, CDR2 FYNNEI. The CDR3 runs 15 residues. V gave up 6 bases and J gave up 0 bases; unmatched junction bases: 7. CDR3: CASSPGQAANYGYTF. For the CDR3, the DNA is TGTGCCAGCAGCCCAGGACAGGCTGCTAACTATGGCTACACCTTC. The full variable domain, rest sourced from reference TRBV2 and TRBJ1-2, is EPEVTQTPSHQVTQMGQEVILRCVPISNHLYFYWYRQILGQKVEFLVSFYNNEISEKSEIFDDQFSVERPDGSNFTLKIRSTKLEDSAMYFCASSPGQAANYGYTFGSGTRLTVV.